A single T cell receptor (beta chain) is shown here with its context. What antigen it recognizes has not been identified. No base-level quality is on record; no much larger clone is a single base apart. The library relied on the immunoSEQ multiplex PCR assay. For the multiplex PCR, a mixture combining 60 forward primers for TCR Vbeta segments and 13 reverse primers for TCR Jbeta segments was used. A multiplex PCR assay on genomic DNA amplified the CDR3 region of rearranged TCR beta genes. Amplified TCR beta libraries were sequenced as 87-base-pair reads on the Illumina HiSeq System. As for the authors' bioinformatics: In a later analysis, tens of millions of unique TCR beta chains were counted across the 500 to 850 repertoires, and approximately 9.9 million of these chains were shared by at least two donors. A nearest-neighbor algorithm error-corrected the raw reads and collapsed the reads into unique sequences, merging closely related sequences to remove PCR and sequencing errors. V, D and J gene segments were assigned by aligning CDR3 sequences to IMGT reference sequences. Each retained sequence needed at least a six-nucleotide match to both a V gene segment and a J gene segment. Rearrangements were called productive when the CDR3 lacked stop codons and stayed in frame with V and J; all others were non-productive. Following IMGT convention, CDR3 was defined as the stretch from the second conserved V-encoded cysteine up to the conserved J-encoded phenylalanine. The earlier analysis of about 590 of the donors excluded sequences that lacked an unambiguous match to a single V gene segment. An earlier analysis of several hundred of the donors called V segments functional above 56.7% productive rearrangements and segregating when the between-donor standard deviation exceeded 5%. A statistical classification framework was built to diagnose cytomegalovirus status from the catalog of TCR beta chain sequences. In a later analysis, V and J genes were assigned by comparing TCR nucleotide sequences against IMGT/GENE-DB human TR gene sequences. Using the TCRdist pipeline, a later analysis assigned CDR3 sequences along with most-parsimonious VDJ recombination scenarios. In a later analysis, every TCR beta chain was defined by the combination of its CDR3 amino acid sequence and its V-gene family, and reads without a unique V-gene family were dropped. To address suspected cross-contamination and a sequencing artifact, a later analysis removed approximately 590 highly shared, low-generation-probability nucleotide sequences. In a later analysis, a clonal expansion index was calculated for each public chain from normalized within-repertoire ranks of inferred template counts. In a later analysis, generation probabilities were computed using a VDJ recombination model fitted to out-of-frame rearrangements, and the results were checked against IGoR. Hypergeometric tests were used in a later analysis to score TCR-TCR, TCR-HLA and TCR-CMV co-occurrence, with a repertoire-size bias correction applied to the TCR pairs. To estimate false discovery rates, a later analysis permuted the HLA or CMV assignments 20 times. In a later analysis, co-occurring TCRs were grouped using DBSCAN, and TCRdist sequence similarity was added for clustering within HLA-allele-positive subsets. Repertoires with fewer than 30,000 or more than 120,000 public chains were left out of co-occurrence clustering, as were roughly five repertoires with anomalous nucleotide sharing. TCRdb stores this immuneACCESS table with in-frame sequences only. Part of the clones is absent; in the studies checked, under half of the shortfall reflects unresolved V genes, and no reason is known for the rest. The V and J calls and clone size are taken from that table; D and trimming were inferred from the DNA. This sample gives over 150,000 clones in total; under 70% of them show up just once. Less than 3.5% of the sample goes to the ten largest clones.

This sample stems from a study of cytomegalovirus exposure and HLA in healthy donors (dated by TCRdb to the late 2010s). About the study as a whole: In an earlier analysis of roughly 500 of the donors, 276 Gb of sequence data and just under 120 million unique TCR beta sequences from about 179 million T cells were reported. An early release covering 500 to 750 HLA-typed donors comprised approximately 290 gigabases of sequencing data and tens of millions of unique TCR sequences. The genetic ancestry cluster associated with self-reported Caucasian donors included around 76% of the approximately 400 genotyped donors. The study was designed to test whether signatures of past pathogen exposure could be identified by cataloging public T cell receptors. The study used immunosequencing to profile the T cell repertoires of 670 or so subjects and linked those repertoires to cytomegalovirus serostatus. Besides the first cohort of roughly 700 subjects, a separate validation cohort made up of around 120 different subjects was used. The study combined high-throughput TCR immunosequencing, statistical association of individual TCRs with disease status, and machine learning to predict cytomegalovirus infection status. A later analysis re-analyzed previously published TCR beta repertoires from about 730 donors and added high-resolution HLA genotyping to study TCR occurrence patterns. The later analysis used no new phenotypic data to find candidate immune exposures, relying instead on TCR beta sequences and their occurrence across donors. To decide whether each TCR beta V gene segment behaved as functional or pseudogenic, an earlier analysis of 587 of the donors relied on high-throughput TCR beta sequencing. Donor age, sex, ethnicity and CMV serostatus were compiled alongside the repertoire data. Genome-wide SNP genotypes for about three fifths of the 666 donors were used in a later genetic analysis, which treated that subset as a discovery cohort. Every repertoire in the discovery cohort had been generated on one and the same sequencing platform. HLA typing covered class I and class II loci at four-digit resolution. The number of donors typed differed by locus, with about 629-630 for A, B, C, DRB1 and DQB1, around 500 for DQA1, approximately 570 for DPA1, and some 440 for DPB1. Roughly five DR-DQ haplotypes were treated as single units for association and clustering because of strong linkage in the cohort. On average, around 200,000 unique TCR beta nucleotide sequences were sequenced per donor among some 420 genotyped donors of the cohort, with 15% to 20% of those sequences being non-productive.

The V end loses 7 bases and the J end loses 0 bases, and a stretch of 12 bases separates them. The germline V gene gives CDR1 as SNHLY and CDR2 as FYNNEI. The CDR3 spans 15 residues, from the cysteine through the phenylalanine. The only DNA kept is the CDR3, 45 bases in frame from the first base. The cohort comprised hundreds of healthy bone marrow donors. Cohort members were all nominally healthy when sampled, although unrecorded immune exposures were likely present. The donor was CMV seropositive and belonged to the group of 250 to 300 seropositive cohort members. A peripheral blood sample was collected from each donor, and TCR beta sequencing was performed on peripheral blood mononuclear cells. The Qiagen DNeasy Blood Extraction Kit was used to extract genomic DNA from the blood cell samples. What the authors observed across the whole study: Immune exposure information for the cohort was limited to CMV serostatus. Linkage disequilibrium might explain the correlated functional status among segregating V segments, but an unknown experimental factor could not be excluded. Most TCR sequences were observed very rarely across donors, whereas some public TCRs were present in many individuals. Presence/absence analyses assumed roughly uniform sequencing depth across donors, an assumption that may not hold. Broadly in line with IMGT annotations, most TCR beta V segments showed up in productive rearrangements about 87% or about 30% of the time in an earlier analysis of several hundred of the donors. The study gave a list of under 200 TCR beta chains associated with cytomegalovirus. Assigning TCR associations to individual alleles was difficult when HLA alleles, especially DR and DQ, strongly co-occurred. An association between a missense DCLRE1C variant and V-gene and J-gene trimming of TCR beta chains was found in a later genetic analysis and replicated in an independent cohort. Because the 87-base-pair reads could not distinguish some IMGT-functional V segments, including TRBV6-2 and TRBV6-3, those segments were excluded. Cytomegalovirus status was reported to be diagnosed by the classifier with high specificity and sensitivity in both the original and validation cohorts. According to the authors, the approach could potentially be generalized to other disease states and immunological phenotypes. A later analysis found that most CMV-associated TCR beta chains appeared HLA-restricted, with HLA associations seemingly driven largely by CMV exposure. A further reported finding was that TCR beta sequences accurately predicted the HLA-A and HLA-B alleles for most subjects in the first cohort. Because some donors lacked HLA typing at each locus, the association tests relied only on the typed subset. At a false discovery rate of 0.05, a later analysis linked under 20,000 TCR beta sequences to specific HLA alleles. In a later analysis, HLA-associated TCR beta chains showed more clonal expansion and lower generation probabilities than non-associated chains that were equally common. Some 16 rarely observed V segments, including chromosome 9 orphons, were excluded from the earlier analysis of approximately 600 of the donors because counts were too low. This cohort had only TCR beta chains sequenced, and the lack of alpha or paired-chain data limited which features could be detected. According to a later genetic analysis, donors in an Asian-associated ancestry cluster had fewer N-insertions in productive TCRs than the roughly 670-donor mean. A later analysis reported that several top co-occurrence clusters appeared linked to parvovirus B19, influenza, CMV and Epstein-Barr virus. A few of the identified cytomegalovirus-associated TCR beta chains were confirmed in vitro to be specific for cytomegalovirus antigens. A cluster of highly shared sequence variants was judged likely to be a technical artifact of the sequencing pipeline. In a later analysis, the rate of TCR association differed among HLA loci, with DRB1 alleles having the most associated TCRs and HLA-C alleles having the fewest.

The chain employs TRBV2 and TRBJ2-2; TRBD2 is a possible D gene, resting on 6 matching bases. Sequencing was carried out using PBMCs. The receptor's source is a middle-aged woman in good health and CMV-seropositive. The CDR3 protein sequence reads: CASKLADTNTGELFF. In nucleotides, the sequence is TGTGCCAGCAAATTAGCGGACACGAACACCGGGGAGCTGTTTTTT.